The rows below give T cell receptor beta chains drawn from one sample of a study of sequential checkpoint blockade in melanoma. TCRdb's table, derived via immunoSEQ multiplex PCR, lists solely in-frame clones and lacks some. The sample lists 3,500 to 4,500 clones; about a third were seen once. Sequencing used tumor tissue (inferred from file names), obtained from a patient given nivolumab and ipilimumab in sequence. These receptors were taken from a human donor with melanoma. Each CDR3 is given with its conserved first and last residue. A D gene is named only where the DNA matches it firmly. The size entry is marked missing in some rows and otherwise reads once, few, many or a size class.

size	V	D	J	DNA	CDR3
few	TRBV7-5	-	TRBJ2-2	TGTGCCAGCAGCTTAAGTAGCGGGAGAATGGCCGGGGAGCTGTTTTTT	CASSLSSGRMAGELFF
-	TRBV15	-	TRBJ2-3	TGTGCCACCAGCAGAGATGTGGCACTAAGCACAGATACGCAGTATTTT	CATSRDVALSTDTQYF
-	TRBV5-1	-	TRBJ1-4	TGCGCCAGCAGCTTACAGGCAACTAATGAAAAACTGTTTTTT	CASSLQATNEKLFF
-	TRBV7-6	-	TRBJ1-4	TGTGCCAGCAGCTTGGATGGGACGGTTTTTGGTAATGAAAAACTGTTTTTT	CASSLDGTVFGNEKLFF
-	TRBV19	TRBD1	TRBJ1-5	TGTGCCAGTAGCCAGACAGGGTTGGGGTCAGATGCCCAGCATTTT	CASSQTGLGSDAQHF
-	TRBV11-3	-	TRBJ2-3	TGTGCCAGCAGCCCTAGAAGGAGCGCACAACGCATACCCACAGATACGCAGTATTTT	CASSPRRSAQRIPTDTQYF
medium-sized	TRBV30	TRBD2	TRBJ2-5	TGTGCCTGGAGTGGGGGGTCTAGCGGTGGGATAGAGACCCAGTACTTC	CAWSGGSSGGIETQYF
medium-sized	TRBV6-8	TRBD2	TRBJ2-5	TGTGCCAGCAGCTTACTAGCGGGGGATCTTCCTTTAGAGACCCAGTACTTC	CASSLLAGDLPLETQYF
-	TRBV28	-	TRBJ2-7	TGTGCCAGCATTGGGTATGATGGTCGGAACGAGCAGTACTTC	CASIGYDGRNEQYF
few	TRBV11-3	-	TRBJ2-5	TGTGCCAGCAGTCTTGGGGCCGTCCGAGAGACCCAGTACTTC	CASSLGAVRETQYF
few	TRBV28	TRBD1	TRBJ2-7	TGTGCCAGCAGCTCAGGGGACAGGGACTACGAGCAGTACTTC	CASSSGDRDYEQYF
-	TRBV28	-	TRBJ1-1	TGTGCCAGCAGTTTAACGGGGGCAGGAGCTTTCTTT	CASSLTGAGAFF
few	TRBV6-8	-	TRBJ1-5	TGTGCCAGCAGGAGACAGCCCAATCAGCCCCAGCATTTT	CASRRQPNQPQHF
-	TRBV29-1	-	TRBJ1-2	TGCAGCGCCCCCCGCGGGGCTTTGGGGGGCTACACCTTC	CSAPRGALGGYTF
medium-sized	TRBV11-3	-	TRBJ2-7	TGTGCCAGCAGCTTAGGCCTCCTAGCCCTCCCCGGGAACGAGCAGTACTTC	CASSLGLLALPGNEQYF
-	TRBV30	-	TRBJ1-5	TGTGCCTGGAGTGACGGGGACCTAATGGGGAATCAGCCCCAGCATTTT	CAWSDGDLMGNQPQHF
-	TRBV5-1	-	TRBJ1-3	TGCGCCAGCAGCTTGGTTGGAAGCTCTGGAAACACCATATATTTT	CASSLVGSSGNTIYF
few	TRBV7-7	-	TRBJ1-2	TGTGCCAGCAGCTTGCCCAGGGCTCTGAGTTTCTTCTACACCTTC	CASSLPRALSFFYTF
-	TRBV23-1	-	TRBJ2-1	TGCGCCAGCAGCCAAGCATTTAGCGGATCCTACAATGAGCAGTTCTTC	CASSQAFSGSYNEQFF
-	TRBV18	-	TRBJ1-2	TGTGCCAGCTCCCTCCCCCCGGAAGGCTACACCTTC	CASSLPPEGYTF
-	TRBV7-4	-	TRBJ2-7	TGTGCCAGCAGCGACACAAGCGGCTACGAGCAGTACTTC	CASSDTSGYEQYF
few	TRBV13	-	TRBJ2-3	TGTGCCAGCAGTGAAACCGGCGGTAGCACAGATACGCAGTATTTT	CASSETGGSTDTQYF
-	TRBV5-1	TRBD2	TRBJ2-1	TGCGCCAGCAGCTTGGAAGCGGGATCCTACAATGAGCAGTTCTTC	CASSLEAGSYNEQFF
once	TRBV10-2	-	TRBJ1-4	TGCGCCAGCAGTGAGTCAGGGGGGGCAACTAATGAAAAACTGTTTTTT	CASSESGGATNEKLFF
-	TRBV28	-	TRBJ1-1	TGTGCCAGCAGTCACCGGGGGTTGTCGACTGAAGCTTTCTTT	CASSHRGLSTEAFF
-	TRBV14	TRBD2	TRBJ2-7	TGTGCCAGCAGCCAAGAACGGCGGCTCAGCGGGGGTGACTACGAGCAGTACTTC	CASSQERRLSGGDYEQYF
-	TRBV30	-	TRBJ1-1	TGTGCCTGCGGGCAGGGTAACACTGAAGCTTTCTTT	CACGQGNTEAFF